These 32 T cell receptor beta chains were sequenced from one sample in a study of Graves' ophthalmopathy and Graves' hyperthyroidism. The study amplified TCR beta CDR3 regions using RNA transcripts. An initial RT-PCR round employing HTBI primers preceded a second-round multiplex PCR. One entry per CDR3 protein results from TCRdb running MiXCR on the multiplex PCR reads. This sample has over 500,000 distinct CDR3 sequences, with approximately 21% found just once. The specimen sequenced was peripheral blood. The receptor set was obtained from a woman aged 18-29 years with stable Graves' hyperthyroidism. Some clones in this sample may be carry-over from other donors' samples.

In this sample, this clonotype turned up many times. The chain is built from TRBV28 and TRBJ2-7; 8 nucleotides match TRBD1. CDR3 length: 15 amino acids. Germline CDR1 is MDHEN and CDR2 is SYDVKM. V lost 4 bases to trimming and J lost 5 bases; unmatched junction nucleotides: 10. The CDR3 reads CASSSPSQGVHEQYF. CDR3 bases: TGTGCCAGCAGTTCCCCTTCACAGGGGGTCCACGAGCAGTACTTC.

This clonotype was observed many times. The chain is built from TRBV27 and TRBJ2-7, with D perhaps TRBD1 or TRBD2 (5 bases each). The CDR3 is 17 residues long. Trimming cost V 5 bases and J 4 bases, with 24 bases left between them. Germline V gives CDR1 MNHEY, CDR2 SMNVEV (reference sequence). In nucleotides, the CDR3 is TGTGCCAGCAGTCCCATTCGACAGTCCCCTAGGACTTACGAGCAGTACTTC. This codes for CASSPIRQSPRTYEQYF.

This clonotype was found many times. The CDR3 DNA reads TGTGCCAGCAGACCACGTTTGAGCCTCTACGAGCAGTACTTC. This encodes CASRPRLSLYEQYF. The gene calls are TRBV28 and TRBJ2-7; D gene uncertain. This CDR3 comprises 14 residues. Germline values: CDR1 MDHEN, CDR2 SYDVKM. Trimming pared 6 bases from V and 3 bases from J, leaving 15 bases between.

In its sample, this clonotype was seen many times. The chain is built from TRBV28 and TRBJ1-1, with 9 nucleotides matching TRBD1. With 6 bases clipped from V and 2 bases from J, the junction kept 10 bases outside the gene matches. CDR3 length equals 16 residues. CDR1 is MDHEN and CDR2 is SYDVKM in the germline V gene. The DNA of the CDR3 is TGTGCCAGCAGCTCGGGACAGGGAATGGGTAACACTGAAGCTTTCTTT. Its protein is CASSSGQGMGNTEAFF.

This clonotype was seen many times. V is TRBV20-1 and J is TRBJ2-5; 7 bases are a match to TRBD1. Germline loops: CDR1 DFQATT, CDR2 SNEGSKA (reference sequence). The length of the CDR3 is 15 residues. J lost 2 bases, V lost 3 bases, and 9 bases had no gene match. The CDR3 here is CSARGRPGQQETQYF. CDR3 sequence (DNA): TGCAGTGCTAGGGGTAGACCGGGACAGCAAGAGACCCAGTACTTC.

There are a few counts of this clonotype. V usage is TRBV7-8 and J usage is TRBJ1-5; 7 bases are a match to TRBD1. The CDR3 covers 15 residues. Trimming removed 7 bases from V and 6 bases from J; junction bases left unmatched: 12. Germline CDR1 is SGHVS and CDR2 is FQNEAQ. Here the CDR3 reads CASTKGGSGSQPQHF. The CDR3 DNA sequence: TGTGCCAGCACCAAAGGGGGCAGCGGGAGTCAGCCCCAGCATTTT.

This clonotype was picked up many times. This chain connects TRBV7-3 to TRBJ1-1; no reliable D call. The CDR3 runs 13 residues. The V gene lost 2 bases and the J gene lost 1 base, with 5 bases spanning the gap. Germline CDR1 is SGHTA and CDR2 is FQGTGA. Here the CDR3 reads CASSLQENTEAFF. In DNA, the CDR3 is TGTGCCAGCAGCTTACAAGAGAACACTGAAGCTTTCTTT.

This clonotype came up many times. The V call is TRBV28, the J call TRBJ1-2, with TRBD1 matching over 9 bases. V was pared by 5 bases and J by 8 bases, with 12 bases of the junction left unmatched. CDR3 length: 15 amino acids. Per germline, CDR1 MDHEN and CDR2 SYDVKM. The CDR3 region has the DNA TGTGCCAGCAGTAGCCGGGACAGGGCAGGTTCGGGCTACACCTTC. It encodes CASSSRDRAGSGYTF.

This clonotype showed up many times. The rearrangement links TRBV6-5 to TRBJ1-1, with D hard to call. The germline V gene has CDR1 MNHEY and CDR2 SVGAGI. The CDR3 covers 14 residues. Trimming pared 2 bases from V and 3 bases from J, leaving 10 bases between. In DNA, the CDR3 is TGTGCCAGCAGTTACCCGGACCAGGACACTGAAGCTTTCTTT. Translated: CASSYPDQDTEAFF.

V gene TRBV6-5 combines with J gene TRBJ2-5; perhaps TRBD2 as D (6 bases). CDR1 MNHEY and CDR2 SVGAGI come from the germline V gene. The CDR3 runs to 14 residues. The V and J ends lost 2 bases and 5 bases respectively, with 12 bases between them. The CDR3 is CASSYARGMETQYF. In DNA, the CDR3 is TGTGCCAGCAGTTACGCCCGCGGGATGGAGACCCAGTACTTC.

V and J are TRBV3-1 and TRBJ2-3; 13 bases agree with TRBD2. The CDR3 extends over 16 amino acids. Losses at the gene ends were 5 bases for V and 5 bases for J; bases not matched to a gene: 7. CDR1 and CDR2 from the germline V gene are LGHDT and YNNKEL (reference sequence). The CDR3 DNA reads as TGTGCCAGCAGCTCGACTAGCGGGGGGTCCATAGATACGCAGTATTTT. It encodes CASSSTSGGSIDTQYF.

A few counts support this clonotype. The V and J genes are TRBV6-5 and TRBJ2-3; D remains unclear. Trimming removed 4 bases from V and 3 bases from J, with 11 bases in between. This CDR3 region has 14 residues. CDR1 and CDR2 from the germline V gene are MNHEY and SVGAGI. CDR3 residues: CASSSGLFTDTQYF. For the CDR3, the DNA is TGTGCCAGCAGTTCCGGGTTATTTACAGATACGCAGTATTTT.

This clonotype was counted many times. The CDR3 sequence is CASRGRAHSPLHF. The CDR3 nucleotides read TGCGCCAGCAGAGGAAGGGCCCATTCACCCCTCCACTTT. This chain uses TRBV5-1 with TRBJ1-6; D gene unclear. V gave up 5 bases and J gave up 8 bases, with 11 bases separating them. CDR1 is SGHRS, CDR2 YFSETQ, per germline. This CDR3 is 13 amino acids long.

This clonotype showed up many times. The rearrangement uses TRBV6-1 and TRBJ1-1; D is undetermined. Germline CDR1 MNHNS, CDR2 SASEGT. The V end was cut by 2 bases, the J end by 0 bases, with 13 bases between. The CDR3 sequence is 16 residues long. This CDR3 is CASSERAGGMNTEAFF. CDR3 DNA: TGTGCCAGCAGTGAACGGGCAGGTGGGATGAACACTGAAGCTTTCTTT.

This clonotype was picked up many times. The genes are TRBV12-3 or TRBV12-4 and TRBJ2-7, with D possibly matching TRBD1 (6 bases). Trimming left V 4 bases short and J 6 bases short, with 22 bases between. This CDR3 contains 16 residues. DNA of the CDR3: TGTGCCAGCAGTTCACACCTCGGCCAACAGGGTACCGAGCAGTACTTC. This encodes CASSSHLGQQGTEQYF.

This clonotype was counted many times. The chain links TRBV20-1 to TRBJ2-7; 7 bases map to TRBD1. V lost 4 bases, J lost 2 bases, and 5 bases stayed unmatched. Germline V gives CDR1 DFQATT, CDR2 SNEGSKA (reference sequence). The CDR3 totals 13 residues. The CDR3, as DNA: TGCAGTGCTACCCGGGACAGAGCCTACGAGCAGTACTTC. Residues: CSATRDRAYEQYF.

The J gene is TRBJ1-1, the V gene TRBV11-1, with D tentatively TRBD1 (5 bases). Trimming shortened V by 2 bases and J by 1 base, and 17 bases separated the two germline ends. Looked up from germline, CDR1 is SGHAT and CDR2 is FQDESV (reference sequence). The length of the CDR3 is 17 residues. Here the CDR3 DNA reads TGTGCCAGCAGCTTACGTGCAGGGATCAAAAAGAACACTGAAGCTTTCTTT. As protein: CASSLRAGIKKNTEAFF.

The chain links TRBV25-1 to TRBJ2-7; the D is unclear. V was trimmed by 6 bases and J by 2 bases, leaving 17 bases between them. Germline assignment: CDR1 MGHDK and CDR2 SYGVNS. The CDR3 sequence is 15 residues long. The CDR3 loop is CASSPPIGRPYEQYF. CDR3 nucleotide sequence: TGTGCCAGCAGCCCGCCGATTGGACGCCCCTACGAGCAGTACTTC.

This clonotype came up many times. In nucleotides, the CDR3 is TGTGCCAGCAGTGAAGTTGATGGCTACACCTTC. It specifies CASSEVDGYTF. The chain joins TRBV6-1 to TRBJ1-2; D ambiguous. This CDR3 is built from 11 residues. The germline gives CDR1 MNHNS, CDR2 SASEGT. V was cut by 1 base and J by 6 bases, with 3 bases left in between.

The chain links TRBV4-1 to TRBJ2-4; D is perhaps TRBD1 or TRBD2 (5 bases each). V lost 4 bases to trimming and J lost 1 base, with 17 bases between them. Germline CDR1 MGHRA, CDR2 YSYEKL. The CDR3 covers 17 residues. In DNA, the CDR3 is TGCGCCAGCAGCCGGGGACCTTCTGGTGAGGCCAAAAACATTCAGTACTTC. It encodes CASSRGPSGEAKNIQYF.

The chain has TRBV3-1 and TRBJ1-1; no reliable D call. Trimming removed 4 bases from V and 7 bases from J, with 19 bases in between. CDR3 length: 15 amino acids. Germline-derived CDR1 and CDR2 are LGHDT and YNNKEL (reference sequence). CDR3 residues: CASSPLSGHPSEAFF. The CDR3 DNA follows: TGTGCCAGCAGCCCTTTGAGTGGGCACCCCAGTGAAGCTTTCTTT.

This clonotype was detected ten times or more. The V and J genes are TRBV11-1 and TRBJ1-1, with D unclear. Trimming took 2 bases from V and 1 from J, leaving 11 bases between them. The V gene's germline CDR1 is SGHAT and CDR2 FQDESV (reference sequence). The CDR3 has 15 residues. CDR3 sequence (DNA): TGTGCCAGCAGCTTATTCGCTGAGGGGAACACTGAAGCTTTCTTT. This codes for CASSLFAEGNTEAFF.

There are a few counts of this clonotype. The gene calls are TRBV27 and TRBJ1-1; D gene uncertain. Germline CDR1 and CDR2: MNHEY and SMNVEV (reference sequence). The CDR3 has 13 residues. Trimming left V 8 bases short and J 0 bases short, with 10 bases between. This CDR3 reads CASRVTLNTEAFF. The CDR3 nucleotides read TGTGCCAGCCGGGTCACCTTGAACACTGAAGCTTTCTTT.

This clonotype was seen a few times. The chain's CDR3 is CASSFQGEGTEAFF. The DNA for the CDR3 is TGCGCCAGCAGCTTCCAGGGAGAGGGGACTGAAGCTTTCTTT. The V and J genes are TRBV5-1 and TRBJ1-1; a possible D gene is TRBD1 (5 bases). CDR1 SGHRS and CDR2 YFSETQ come from the germline V gene. V lost 2 bases and J 5 bases, leaving 13 bases between the germline ends. This CDR3 has 14 amino acids.

This clonotype was seen ten or more times. The gene calls are TRBV20-1 and TRBJ1-2; D might be TRBD1 (5 bases). V lost 5 bases and J lost 3, with 10 bases in between. Germline V lookup: CDR1 DFQATT, CDR2 SNEGSKA (reference sequence). The CDR3 totals 12 residues. Here the CDR3 DNA reads TGCAGTGCTGCCGACAGAGACTATGGCTACACCTTC. This encodes CSAADRDYGYTF.

This clonotype was seen just once. This chain uses TRBV12-5 with TRBJ1-2; D perhaps matches TRBD1 (5 bases). Trimming removed 5 bases at V and 4 bases at J, with 29 bases between. This CDR3 has 19 residues. CDR1 and CDR2 (germline): LGHNT, FRNRAP. Here the CDR3 reads CASGPPDSTETKEVYGYTF. For the CDR3, the DNA is TGTGCTAGTGGTCCCCCAGACAGTACAGAGACGAAGGAGGTCTATGGCTACACCTTC.

The rearrangement uses TRBV29-1 and TRBJ2-7; 13 nucleotides align to TRBD2. Per the germline V gene, CDR1 is SQVTM and CDR2 is ANQGSEA. V lost 4 bases, J lost 3 bases, and 3 bases stayed unmatched. The CDR3 runs to 14 residues. CDR3 amino acids: CSVARTSGGYEQYF. In DNA, the CDR3 is TGCAGCGTTGCAAGGACTAGCGGGGGCTACGAGCAGTACTTC.

This clonotype was seen repeatedly, ten times or more. The rearrangement links TRBV9 to TRBJ1-1; no clear D gene. The germline CDR1 and CDR2 sequences are SGDLS and YYNGEE. The V end was cut by 3 bases, the J end by 2 bases, with 14 bases between. The CDR3 covers 15 residues. CDR3 loop: CASSGEGKLNTEAFF. For the CDR3, the DNA is TGTGCCAGCAGCGGGGAAGGGAAATTAAACACTGAAGCTTTCTTT.

The V call is TRBV6-1, the J call TRBJ1-2; D possibly corresponds to TRBD1 (5 bases). The CDR3 spans 13 residues. Germline assignment: CDR1 MNHNS and CDR2 SASEGT. V lost 6 bases and J 5 bases, leaving 13 bases between the germline ends. CDR3 amino acids: CASRRGQGYGYTF. In DNA, the CDR3 is TGTGCCAGCAGGAGAGGACAAGGGTATGGCTACACCTTC.

This clonotype was found many times. The chain links TRBV20-1 to TRBJ2-7; 10 nucleotides agree with TRBD2. Germline loops: CDR1 DFQATT, CDR2 SNEGSKA (reference sequence). After removal of 4 bases from V and 4 bases from J, the junction contained 13 bases not matched to a gene. The CDR3 is 16 residues long. CDR3 nucleotides: TGCAGTGCTAAGGGGGCTAGCGGGAGCTTGTGGTACGAGCAGTACTTC. Amino acids: CSAKGASGSLWYEQYF.

The chain is built from TRBV5-1 and TRBJ2-5; 8 bases align to TRBD1. J was trimmed by 2 bases and V by 0 bases; bases with no gene match: 9. The CDR3 length is 17 residues. Per germline, CDR1 SGHRS and CDR2 YFSETQ. In DNA form, the CDR3 reads TGCGCCAGCAGCTTGGACCGAGGGACAGGATATCAAGAGACCCAGTACTTC. Translated: CASSLDRGTGYQETQYF.

This clonotype occurred many times. The J gene is TRBJ2-7, the V gene TRBV5-8; D possibly corresponds to TRBD2 (6 bases). The CDR3 extends over 14 amino acids. Trimming stripped 1 base from V and 2 bases from J, with 10 bases between. The V gene's germline CDR1 is SGHTS and CDR2 YDEGEE. The CDR3 DNA follows: TGTGCCAGCAGCTTGATTAGCGGAGCCTACGAGCAGTACTTC. Protein sequence: CASSLISGAYEQYF.